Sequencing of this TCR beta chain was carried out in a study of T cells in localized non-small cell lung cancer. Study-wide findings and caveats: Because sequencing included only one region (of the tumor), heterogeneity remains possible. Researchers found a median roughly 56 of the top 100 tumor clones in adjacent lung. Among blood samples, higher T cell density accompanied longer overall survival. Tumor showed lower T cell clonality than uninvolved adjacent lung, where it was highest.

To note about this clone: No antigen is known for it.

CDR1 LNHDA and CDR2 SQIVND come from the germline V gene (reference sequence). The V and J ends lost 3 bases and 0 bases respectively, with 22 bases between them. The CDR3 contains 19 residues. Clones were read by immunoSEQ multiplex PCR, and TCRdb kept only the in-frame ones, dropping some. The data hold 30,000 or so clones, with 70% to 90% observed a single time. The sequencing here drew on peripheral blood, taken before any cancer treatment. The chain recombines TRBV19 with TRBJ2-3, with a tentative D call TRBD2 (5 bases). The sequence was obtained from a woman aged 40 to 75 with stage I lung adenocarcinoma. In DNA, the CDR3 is TGTGCCAGTAGTATTGTAGGAGGCGCCCCGACTCCTAGCACAGATACGCAGTATTTT. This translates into CASSIVGGAPTPSTDTQYF.